The entry that follows covers one T cell receptor beta chain sequence. Its binding antigen is unknown. Per-base quality was not reported, and no clone a single base away is much larger than it. The junction carries 14 bases between V and J, which are trimmed by 6 bases and 0 bases respectively. The germline V gene encodes CDR1 SNHLY and CDR2 FYNNEI. The CDR3 contains 16 residues, cysteine and phenylalanine counted. The retained sequence is limited to the CDR3, 48 bases, with the frame set at the first base. This specimen comes from a study of Ad26.COV2.S vaccination and SARS-CoV-2 variants (dated by TCRdb to the early 2020s). Study-wide context: Donors in the vaccine arm were drawn from COV1001, a phase I-IIa trial of Ad26.COV2.S in healthy adults that was multicentre, randomized, double-blind and placebo-controlled. TCRbeta repertoire sequencing served as the tool for gauging how specific and how broad the SARS-CoV-2-reactive T cell receptors were following Ad26.COV2.S vaccination. Trial participants were randomized into five groups of five: low-dose or high-dose Ad26.COV2.S given once or twice, or placebo on both occasions. Throughout the experiments and outcome assessment, investigators stayed blinded to trial group allocation. A total of 32 samples were included in the TCR-sequenced set, comprising roughly 19 Ad26.COV2.S vaccine recipients, 5 placebo recipients and 8 SARS-CoV-2 convalescent individuals. Ad26.COV2.S was given intramuscularly at 5x10^10 or 1x10^11 viral particles, as a single shot or as two shots 56 days apart. Overall results and qualifications from the work: Vaccine and placebo recipients had similar non-spike TCR breadth, a finding consistent with the vaccine containing only spike. The study lacked the statistical power to compare responses across vaccine doses or regimens. After vaccination, spike-specific CD8+ and CD4+ T cell responses were reported to show substantial breadth. Spike-specific TCR breadth was higher in Ad26.COV2.S recipients than in placebo recipients (P = 0.0014). The authors noted that the TCR breadth and depth analyses may have underestimated total T cell responses.

The sample's treatment or condition label is to be understood as: roughly 18 received Ad26.COV2.S at low or high dose, single or two shots; about 5 received placebo; per-sample allocation not given. Repertoires of vaccine and placebo recipients were sequenced from samples collected on day 63 after the first injection. In Cohort 1b, about 27 adults aged 18-55 years were enrolled at a single site in Boston, USA, between 29 July and 7 August 2020. As a vaccine, Ad26.COV2.S was a replication-incompetent adenovirus type 26 vector that expressed a prefusion-stabilized SARS-CoV-2 spike protein derived from the original Wuhan strain. TCRbeta CDR3 regions were sequenced with the immunoSEQ Assay. After extraction, genomic DNA underwent amplification by bias-controlled multiplex PCR, followed by high-throughput sequencing. Per the original workflow: Collapsing and filtering of sequences were performed to quantify the absolute abundance of each unique TCRbeta CDR3 region. T cell fraction was estimated by normalizing TCRbeta template counts to usable DNA, with usable DNA measured through amplification of reference genes found in all nucleated cells. Repertoire TCRs were annotated as SARS-CoV-2-specific by exact matching of V gene, CDR3 amino acid sequence and J gene to a known reactive TCR set. The reference SARS-CoV-2 TCR set came from MIRA and was filtered for enrichment in COVID-19-positive ImmuneCODE repertoires, removing public or cross-reactive TCRs. Using the MIRA antigens, annotated TCRs were further analysed by specific ORF or by position within an ORF. Breadth was defined as annotated unique rearrangements over total unique productive rearrangements; depth was the summed frequency of those rearrangements. Two-sided Wilcoxon rank-sum tests were applied when comparing TCR breadth between groups. Here the immuneACCESS table is served through TCRdb, limited to in-frame sequences with V and J called. Missing clones are a known gap in these copies; in checked studies unresolved V genes cover under half, and the rest lacks a known reason. V, J and clone size reflect that table, while D and trimming were determined from the DNA. Across this sample there are about 480,000 clones, with around 90% seen only once. Jointly, the top ten make up 9.5% to 15% of the sample.

The source was peripheral blood, collected in a trial of Ad26.COV2.S vaccine versus placebo. The sequence derives from a person between 18 and 60 years old who received the Ad26.COV2.S COVID-19 vaccine or a placebo. The sequence is built from TRBV2 and TRBJ1-4; the D gene is perhaps TRBD1, on 6 matching bases. The CDR3 protein is CASRTRGVSTNEKLFF. In nucleotides, the sequence is TGTGCCAGCAGGACCAGGGGAGTTTCAACTAATGAAAAACTGTTTTTT.